A selection of T cell receptor beta chains follows, all from one sample in a study of a mutant IDH1 vaccine in newly diagnosed glioma. The method was immunoSEQ multiplex PCR; TCRdb's version includes in-frame clones alone and lacks a portion of them. The data show around 99,000 clones, around 77% seen once. The sample consisted of PBMCs, taken from a glioma patient treated with radiotherapy, temozolomide or both. Receptors originate from a man aged 35 to 55 with glioma. CDR3s include the opening cysteine and the closing phenylalanine or tryptophan. A D gene is named only where the DNA matches it firmly. Expanded clones are given a class, and other clones once, few, many or no size at all.

V gene	clone size	D gene	CDR3 length	J gene	CDR3 protein	CDR3 DNA
TRBV4-2	few	NA	13	TRBJ1-1	CASSQDRDTEAFF	TGTGCCAGCAGCCAAGACAGGGACACTGAAGCTTTCTTT
TRBV5-1	few	TRBD1	13	TRBJ2-5	CASNLGQGGTQYF	TGCGCCAGCAACCTCGGACAGGGAGGGACCCAGTACTTC
TRBV7-2	NA	TRBD2	18	TRBJ2-3	CASSIVRGLVWSGDTQYF	TGTGCCAGCAGTATTGTTAGGGGACTAGTTTGGTCGGGGGATACGCAGTATTTT
TRBV29-1	NA	NA	13	TRBJ2-7	CSALGLVSDEQYF	TGCAGCGCCCTAGGGCTAGTAAGTGACGAGCAGTACTTC
TRBV27	NA	NA	15	TRBJ2-7	CANPPHREYPYEQYF	TGTGCCAACCCCCCTCACCGGGAGTACCCCTACGAGCAGTACTTC
TRBV5-1	NA	NA	13	TRBJ2-7	CASSLEVRGEQYF	TGCGCCAGCAGCTTGGAGGTCCGGGGCGAGCAGTACTTC
TRBV7-9	NA	NA	12	TRBJ1-1	CASSLWDREAFF	TGTGCCAGCAGCTTATGGGACCGTGAAGCTTTCTTT
TRBV9	NA	TRBD1	14	TRBJ2-5	CASSLRTGVETQYF	TGTGCCAGCAGCCTCCGGACAGGGGTCGAGACCCAGTACTTC
TRBV11-2	NA	NA	15	TRBJ2-7	CASSFLPPSTAEQYF	TGTGCCAGCAGCTTTTTACCTCCGTCCACGGCCGAGCAGTACTTC
TRBV7-2	NA	NA	15	TRBJ1-2	CASSVRVVSNYGYTF	TGTGCCAGCAGCGTCAGGGTTGTGTCCAACTATGGCTACACCTTC
TRBV7-2	NA	NA	13	TRBJ1-3	CASSPRFGNTIYF	TGTGCCAGCAGCCCCCGGTTCGGAAACACCATATATTTT
TRBV10-3	NA	TRBD1	14	TRBJ2-7	CAIRGQEKTYEQYF	TGTGCCATCAGAGGACAGGAGAAAACCTACGAGCAGTACTTC
TRBV6-6	few	TRBD1	14	TRBJ2-5	CASRRTGGQETQYF	TGTGCCAGCAGGAGGACAGGGGGCCAAGAGACCCAGTACTTC
TRBV5-4	NA	NA	15	TRBJ2-3	CASSLEPRSTDTQYF	TGTGCCAGCAGCTTGGAGCCCCGGAGCACAGATACGCAGTATTTT
TRBV18	once	NA	14	TRBJ2-7	CASSPQPGSYEQYF	TGTGCCAGCTCACCACAACCGGGTTCCTACGAGCAGTACTTC
TRBV7-2	NA	TRBD1	19	TRBJ1-5	CASSPRTGSVKDSNQPQHF	TGTGCCAGCAGCCCCCGGACAGGGTCAGTTAAGGATAGCAATCAGCCCCAGCATTTT
TRBV19	many	TRBD2	14	TRBJ2-1	CATSELAGVDEQFF	TGTGCCACTTCTGAGCTAGCGGGAGTAGATGAGCAGTTCTTC
TRBV5-1	NA	TRBD2	21	TRBJ2-4	CASSQAPSGRAGLGAKNIQYF	TGCGCCAGCAGCCAAGCCCCAAGCGGGAGGGCCGGTTTGGGGGCCAAAAACATTCAGTACTTC
TRBV7-9	NA	TRBD1	15	TRBJ2-7	CASSTGQGNTYEQYF	TGTGCCAGCAGCACGGGACAGGGAAATACCTACGAGCAGTACTTC
TRBV6-5	NA	TRBD1	12	TRBJ1-2	CASGTGTLGYTF	TGTGCCAGTGGGACAGGGACACTCGGCTACACCTTC
TRBV5-1	once	NA	14	TRBJ2-5	CASSLDDGTETQYF	TGCGCCAGCAGCTTGGATGATGGCACAGAGACCCAGTACTTC
TRBV7-6	NA	TRBD1	13	TRBJ1-2	CASSHRGNYGYTF	TGTGCCAGCAGCCACAGGGGTAACTATGGCTACACCTTC
TRBV7-2	NA	TRBD2	15	TRBJ2-2	CASPRLAGDPGELFF	TGTGCCAGCCCGCGGCTAGCGGGAGACCCCGGGGAGCTGTTTTTT
TRBV28	NA	TRBD1	16	TRBJ1-1	CASSLGGTGGWAEAFF	TGTGCCAGCAGCCTGGGCGGGACAGGGGGATGGGCTGAAGCTTTCTTT
TRBV11-2	NA	NA	15	TRBJ2-7	CASSLPTRGSYEQYF	TGTGCCAGCAGCTTACCGACCCGGGGCTCCTACGAGCAGTACTTC
TRBV19	NA	NA	13	TRBJ1-5	CAGEGGYNQPQHF	TGTGCCGGGGAGGGGGGGTACAATCAGCCCCAGCATTTT
TRBV27	NA	NA	13	TRBJ1-1	CASSGGPRTEAFF	TGTGCCAGCAGTGGGGGCCCGAGGACTGAAGCTTTCTTT
TRBV29-1	NA	TRBD1	16	TRBJ1-2	CSVNGYGTGDNYGYTF	TGCAGCGTCAACGGATACGGGACAGGGGATAACTATGGCTACACCTTC
TRBV27	once	TRBD2	17	TRBJ2-7	CASRSLAGIGLVYEQYF	TGTGCCAGCAGGAGTTTAGCGGGCATAGGACTTGTTTACGAGCAGTACTTC
TRBV21-1	NA	NA	19	TRBJ2-6	CASSPPWRDRYSGANVLTF	TGTGCCAGCAGCCCTCCTTGGCGGGACCGGTACTCTGGGGCCAACGTCCTGACTTTC
TRBV6-1	few	NA	14	TRBJ1-5	CASTKQWSNQPQHF	TGTGCCAGCACCAAGCAGTGGAGCAATCAGCCCCAGCATTTT
TRBV7-7	NA	TRBD2	18	TRBJ2-1	CASSLTPLAGPSYNEQFF	TGTGCTAGCAGCTTAACACCGCTAGCGGGACCCTCCTACAATGAGCAGTTCTTC
TRBV6-4	NA	NA	13	TRBJ1-2	CASSEGRNYGYTF	TGTGCCAGCAGTGAGGGACGTAACTATGGCTACACCTTC
TRBV6-5	NA	NA	11	TRBJ1-6	CASSLNSPLHF	TGTGCCAGCAGTCTGAATTCACCCCTCCACTTT
TRBV19	NA	NA	13	TRBJ1-1	CASSWGMNTEAFF	TGTGCCAGTAGTTGGGGGATGAACACTGAAGCTTTCTTT
TRBV6-5	NA	NA	14	TRBJ1-1	CASSYSKGWTEAFF	TGTGCCAGCAGTTACTCGAAGGGTTGGACTGAAGCTTTCTTT
TRBV9	NA	NA	15	TRBJ1-4	CASSVGGGGREKLFF	TGTGCCAGCAGCGTAGGGGGCGGGGGCCGTGAAAAACTGTTTTTT
TRBV5-4	many	NA	15	TRBJ2-7	CASSLGTGDSYEQYF	TGTGCCAGCAGCTTGGGGACGGGGGATAGCTACGAGCAGTACTTC
TRBV5-1	NA	TRBD1	16	TRBJ1-4	CASSYGQAATNEKLFF	TGCGCCAGCAGCTACGGACAGGCTGCAACTAATGAAAAACTGTTTTTT
TRBV5-1	NA	TRBD2	14	TRBJ2-1	CASSLAATSGREFF	TGCGCCAGCAGCTTGGCCGCGACTAGCGGGAGAGAGTTCTTC
TRBV27	NA	NA	18	TRBJ1-5	CASSLYRPRGNSNQPQHF	TGTGCCAGCAGTTTATATCGCCCCCGGGGTAATAGCAATCAGCCCCAGCATTTT
TRBV6-6	once	NA	14	TRBJ1-1	CASRADRTNTEAFF	TGTGCCAGCAGGGCAGACAGGACGAACACTGAAGCTTTCTTT
TRBV4-3	NA	TRBD1	17	TRBJ2-3	CASSQDSPGQATDTQYF	TGCGCCAGCAGCCAAGATTCCCCGGGACAGGCTACAGATACGCAGTATTTT
TRBV11-2	NA	TRBD1	15	TRBJ2-7	CASSTNSGQGREQYF	TGTGCCAGCAGCACCAATTCAGGACAGGGGAGAGAGCAGTACTTC
TRBV5-1	once	NA	15	TRBJ2-3	CASSAPRRMEDTQYF	TGCGCCAGCAGCGCCCCTCGACGGATGGAAGATACGCAGTATTTT
TRBV6-1	NA	TRBD1	13	TRBJ1-2	CASRAGTGNGYTF	TGTGCCAGCAGGGCCGGGACAGGGAATGGCTACACCTTC
TRBV10-1	once	NA	14	TRBJ2-3	CASSESRDRSTQYF	TGCGCCAGCAGTGAGTCGAGGGATCGGAGTACGCAGTATTTT
TRBV6-5	NA	TRBD1	14	TRBJ1-5	CASSRRTGNQPQHF	TGTGCCAGCAGTCGTCGGACAGGTAATCAGCCCCAGCATTTT
TRBV5-6	NA	TRBD2	16	TRBJ2-7	CASSLGLAGVAYEQYF	TGTGCCAGCAGCCTGGGACTAGCGGGGGTTGCCTACGAGCAGTACTTC
TRBV19	NA	NA	13	TRBJ2-2	CASSIATTGELFF	TGTGCCAGTAGTATAGCTACCACCGGGGAGCTGTTTTTT
TRBV7-2	NA	NA	14	TRBJ2-1	CASSFDWVNNEQFF	TGTGCCAGCAGCTTTGACTGGGTAAACAATGAGCAGTTCTTC
TRBV7-2	NA	NA	14	TRBJ1-2	CASSQRGGALGYTF	TGTGCCAGCAGCCAGCGGGGGGGGGCGCTTGGCTACACCTTC
TRBV11-3	NA	NA	15	TRBJ2-7	CASSLPPGGDYEQYF	TGTGCCAGCAGCTTACCCCCGGGGGGCGACTACGAGCAGTACTTC
TRBV2	NA	NA	14	TRBJ2-5	CASSDPQKQETQYF	TGTGCCAGCAGTGACCCGCAAAAGCAAGAGACCCAGTACTTC
TRBV27	few	TRBD2	18	TRBJ2-3	CASSFLGTSGRRTDTQYF	TGTGCCAGCAGTTTTCTCGGGACTAGCGGGAGAAGAACAGATACGCAGTATTTT